What follows are 7 T cell receptor beta chains derived from one specimen sequenced in a study of post-analysis software for immune sequencing data. TCR beta cDNA libraries included unique molecular identifiers. TCRdb reprocessed the PCR reads with MiXCR, giving one entry per CDR3 protein. The repertoire holds approximately 360,000 distinct CDR3 sequences, about a third seen once, with roughly 13% in the top ten. These receptors have no known antigen. Study-level findings and limits: Five or six TRBV segments were significantly more frequent in patients than in controls. TRBV5-6, TRBV5-1 and TRBV20-1 were among these segments.

Sequenced material: blood. All receptors derive from a girl aged 10-17 years with multiple sclerosis.

This clonotype appeared once. The chain links TRBV7-3 to TRBJ2-5, with D perhaps matching TRBD1 (5 bases). The length of the CDR3 is 13 residues. Germline V gene data show CDR1 as SGHTA and CDR2 as FQGTGA. V lost 4 bases to trimming and J lost 9 bases, with 15 bases between them. The CDR3 region has the DNA TGTGCCAGCAGCTCAGAGGTTCAAGGGGCCCAGTACTTC. It yields the protein CASSSEVQGAQYF.

Comments on this clonotype: Sequence at one end of the junction differs from germline and may be a read error. The gene calls are TRBV20-1 and TRBJ2-1; 7 bases agree with TRBD2. There are 14 residues in the CDR3. From germline, CDR1 is DFQATT and CDR2 SNEGSKA (reference sequence). In DNA form, the CDR3 reads TGCAGTGCTAGTGCCGGGGGGTTCTACGATGAGCAGTTCTTC. Protein: CSASAGGFYDEQFF.

This clonotype appeared a single time. This chain uses TRBV6-6 with TRBJ1-5; 7 positions match TRBD1. The germline gives CDR1 MNHNY, CDR2 SVGAGI (reference sequence). The CDR3 loop spans 16 amino acids. J lost 7 bases, V lost 4 bases, and 13 bases had no gene match. The CDR3 region is CASSWGAEGARQPQHF. The CDR3 region has the DNA TGTGCCAGCAGTTGGGGGGCTGAGGGGGCAAGGCAGCCCCAGCATTTT.

V and J are TRBV29-1 and TRBJ1-1; 7 bases agree with TRBD1. Germline V gene data show CDR1 as SQVTM and CDR2 as ANQGSEA. This CDR3 comprises 13 residues. V gave up 3 bases and J gave up 3 bases; unmatched junction bases: 4. Here the CDR3 reads CSVEGGGHTEAFF. The CDR3 DNA follows: TGCAGCGTTGAGGGAGGGGGCCACACTGAAGCTTTCTTT.

V gene TRBV12-3 or TRBV12-4 combines with J gene TRBJ2-5; TRBD2 aligns across 12 bases. V gave up 5 bases and J gave up 1 base; unmatched junction bases: 8. There are 17 residues in the CDR3. The CDR3: CASSPGLAGTSQETQYF. The CDR3 DNA follows: TGTGCCAGCAGTCCCGGACTAGCGGGGACATCCCAAGAGACCCAGTACTTC.

The chain couples TRBV15 to TRBJ2-4, with 8 bases identical to TRBD1. Unmatched junction bases numbered 13, after V lost 6 bases and J lost 9 bases. The CDR3 length is 15 residues. Germline lookup yields CDR1 LNHNV and CDR2 YYDKDF (reference sequence). CDR3 bases: TGTGCCACCAGTGACTCCCGGGACAGGCGAAGCATTCAGTACTTC. Amino acid sequence: CATSDSRDRRSIQYF.

The V and J genes are TRBV2 and TRBJ2-3; TRBD2 aligns across 8 bases. The CDR3 is 16 amino acids. The junction had 11 bases not matched to a gene; V was cut back by 7 bases and J by 2 bases. Germline V gene sequence: CDR1 SNHLY, CDR2 FYNNEI. The CDR3 loop reads CASTEMSGGNTDTQYF. The CDR3 region has the DNA TGTGCCAGCACGGAAATGAGCGGGGGTAACACAGATACGCAGTATTTT.